This TCR beta chain was identified during a study of CXCR3-negative and CXCR3-positive naive CD8 T cells. The overall study: Collectively, the libraries yielded 110 million to 150 million TRB reads in total, at about 1.5 +/- 0.3 million per library. Study observations and caveats: For memory CD8+ cells diversity was much lower, but both naive subsets had comparably high diversity. CXCR3-positive naive cells carried more hydrophobic TRB CDR3s than CXCR3-negative ones. The naive subsets expressed comparable surface CD5, and the authors inferred TCR strength from TRB CDR3 properties. Memory cells differed in TRBV-TRBJ usage, but naive CXCR3-negative and CXCR3-positive cells had similar usage.

It was by 5' RACE with UMI labels that the TRB cDNA libraries were prepared. For each CDR3 protein, TCRdb gives one entry from its re-call of the 5' RACE reads, without DNA. The repertoire shows around 63,000 distinct CDR3 sequences; the top ten hold around 5%. The CDR3 extends over 14 amino acids. The germline gives CDR1 DFQATT, CDR2 SNEGSKA (reference sequence). In regard to this clonotype: What it binds is unknown.

Material for sequencing was naive CXCR3+ CD8+ T cells from blood. Subset described: CD45RO-CCR7+CD27+CD95- naive CD8+ T cells expressing CXCR3 (TNR3+). The V call is TRBV20-1, the J call TRBJ2-5; TCRdb's D gene call, TRBD1, goes unchecked for lack of DNA. The receptor's source is a human donor in good health. Some clones in this sample may be carry-over from other donors' samples. CDR3 protein: CSARASDPGETQYF.